This T cell receptor beta chain was sequenced for a study of T cells in Graves' hyperthyroidism and ophthalmopathy. Study-wide results and caveats: Ophthalmopathy was model-predicted a median about 6.9 months pre-onset. Most thyroid clonotypes that were expanded above 0.001 also turned up in blood.

Hyperthyroidism of Graves' type that showed no ophthalmopathy progression within 18 months was stable. Amplified regions were TCR beta CDR3 sequences from RNA transcripts. Researchers ran a first-round RT-PCR on the TCR CDR3 using the HTBI primer set. TCRdb re-called the multiplex PCR reads through MiXCR, storing one row per CDR3 protein. The sample lists about 560,000 distinct CDR3 sequences, over 15% seen once, with approximately 18% in the top ten. This CDR3 spans 19 amino acids. Germline CDR1 SGHDT, CDR2 YYEEEE. V gave up 6 bases and J gave up 4 bases; unmatched junction bases: 23. About this clonotype itself: Its antigen remains unidentified.

This clonotype originated in a woman aged 18-29 years with Graves' hyperthyroidism. The chain combines TRBV5-6 with TRBJ1-2, with 8 bases lining up with TRBD1. The sample comprised blood. Written as DNA, the CDR3 is TGTGCCAGCAATCCGATCCCGTCGGGACAGGTCATCGGCGCCTATGGCTACACCTTC. Protein sequence: CASNPIPSGQVIGAYGYTF.